The 29 T cell receptor beta chains in this list originate from one sample, sequenced in a study of blood T cells in healthy people across ages. The second PCR ran roughly 6 to 11 cycles with a sample-barcoded 5' primer and J-beta primers. TCRdb ran MiXCR on the 5' RACE reads and lists one entry per CDR3 protein. Among approximately 1.5 million distinct CDR3 sequences listed, almost 35% were seen once. What was sequenced was blood. The receptor source for this set is a woman aged 30 to 39 in good health.

This clonotype was detected only a few times. The chain has TRBV7-9 and TRBJ2-1; the match to TRBD2 covers 7 bases. Unmatched junction bases numbered 9, after V lost 5 bases and J lost 5 bases. There are 15 residues in the CDR3. Germline V gene data show CDR1 as SEHNR and CDR2 as FQNEAQ (reference sequence). The CDR3 DNA reads as TGTGCCAGCAGCCTCGTTGAGGGACTACACAATGAGCAGTTCTTC. As protein: CASSLVEGLHNEQFF.

On this clonotype itself: Given a much more abundant clone one base away, this may be a read error. The chain couples TRBV4-3 to TRBJ2-1, with D uncertain. Germline CDR1 LGHNA, CDR2 YSLEER. Trimming left V 5 bases short and J 8 bases short, with 13 bases between. The CDR3 is 13 amino acids. The CDR3: CASSSARRDEQFF. The CDR3 DNA follows: TGCGCCAGCAGCTCCGCGCGAAGGGATGAGCAGTTCTTC.

This clonotype was counted many times. CDR3 in DNA: TGTGCCAGCAGTTTGAGGAGCTCCTATAATTCACCCCTCCACTTT. Translating gives CASSLRSSYNSPLHF. This chain links TRBV27 with TRBJ1-6; D not certain. Trimming removed 3 bases at V and 0 bases at J, with 6 bases between. The germline CDR1 and CDR2 sequences are MNHEY and SMNVEV (reference sequence). This CDR3 has 15 amino acids.

The genes are TRBV9 and TRBJ1-2, with 7 bases identical to TRBD1. Trimming took 4 bases from V and 8 from J; bases not matched to a gene: 11. The CDR3 has 14 residues. The V gene's germline CDR1 is SGDLS and CDR2 YYNGEE. The chain's CDR3 is CASSIQTGMAGYTF. For the CDR3, the DNA is TGTGCCAGCAGCATCCAGACAGGGATGGCGGGCTACACCTTC.

A few counts support this clonotype. The chain carries TRBV7-8 and TRBJ1-2; the D is unclear. V gave up 3 bases and J gave up 2 bases, with 10 bases separating them. Germline CDR1 SGHVS, CDR2 FQNEAQ. The CDR3 totals 14 residues. DNA for the CDR3: TGTGCCAGCAGCTTTGGAACTCTAAACTATGGCTACACCTTC. Encoded protein: CASSFGTLNYGYTF. Combining the CDR3 with reference TRBV7-8 and TRBJ1-2 gives the whole variable domain GAGVSQSPRYKVAKRGQDVALRCDPISGHVSLFWYQQALGQGPEFLTYFQNEAQLDKSGLPSDRFFAERPEGSVSTLKIQRTQQEDSAVYLCASSFGTLNYGYTFGSGTRLTVV.

This clonotype was seen more than once but under ten times. V is TRBV9 and J is TRBJ2-5; 8 nucleotides align to TRBD2. This CDR3 spans 17 amino acids. From germline, CDR1 is SGDLS and CDR2 YYNGEE. Trimming cost V 0 bases and J 1 base; bases outside gene matches: 8. The CDR3 region is CASSVDVSGGIQETQYF. The CDR3 DNA reads as TGTGCCAGCAGCGTAGATGTCTCGGGGGGGATCCAAGAGACCCAGTACTTC.

This clonotype occurred a few times. The chain joins TRBV10-3 to TRBJ1-5; D possibly corresponds to TRBD1 (6 bases). The CDR3 covers 17 residues. Germline CDR1 reads ENHRY; CDR2 reads SYGVKD. Trimming left V 4 bases short and J 6 bases short, with 22 bases between. The CDR3 region is CAISAKGTPSPGQPQHF. The CDR3 DNA sequence: TGTGCCATCAGTGCCAAGGGGACACCATCACCTGGTCAGCCCCAGCATTTT.

The gene calls are TRBV20-1 and TRBJ2-1, with a possible D match to TRBD2 (7 bases). CDR1 and CDR2 (germline): DFQATT, SNEGSKA (reference sequence). V gave up 7 bases and J gave up 6 bases, with 16 bases separating them. The CDR3 loop spans 13 amino acids. The CDR3 loop reads CSVGGGGPNEQFF. Here the CDR3 DNA reads TGCAGTGTAGGTGGGGGGGGGCCCAATGAGCAGTTCTTC.

This clonotype was observed a handful of times. The genes are TRBV27 and TRBJ1-2; a weak D match, TRBD1 (5 bases). Between the trimmed V and J ends, which lost 3 bases and 4 bases, there was a span of 18 bases. The CDR3 sequence is 16 residues long. CDR1 and CDR2 (germline): MNHEY, SMNVEV (reference sequence). Written as DNA, the CDR3 is TGTGCCAGCAGTTTGGCCCCGGGGAAGGGGCTCTATGGCTACACCTTC. It is translated as CASSLAPGKGLYGYTF.

This clonotype was counted a few times. The chain joins TRBV27 to TRBJ2-1, with D unresolved. The CDR3 length is 15 residues. With 6 bases removed from V and 3 bases from J, the gap between germline ends came to 15 bases. CDR1 and CDR2 (germline): MNHEY, SMNVEV (reference sequence). The DNA of the CDR3 is TGTGCCAGCAGACCCCCTAGTGTTTTCTACAATGAGCAGTTCTTC. It is translated as CASRPPSVFYNEQFF.

The chain uses TRBV27 and TRBJ1-2; D gene ambiguous. V was clipped by 7 bases and J by 7 bases, with 10 bases between them. This CDR3 spans 11 amino acids. The germline CDR1 and CDR2 sequences are MNHEY and SMNVEV (reference sequence). The CDR3 DNA reads as TGTGCCAGCACTCTTTCGGGTGGCTACACCTTC. Residues: CASTLSGGYTF.

The rearrangement uses TRBV2 and TRBJ1-2; a weak D match, TRBD1 (5 bases). Germline V lookup: CDR1 SNHLY, CDR2 FYNNEI. This CDR3 has 15 amino acids. Trimming shortened V by 4 bases and J by 4 bases, and 16 bases separated the two germline ends. This CDR3 reads CASSAGLSGGYGYTF. The CDR3 DNA reads as TGTGCCAGCAGTGCGGGACTTTCTGGTGGCTATGGCTACACCTTC.

Ten or more counts support this clonotype. This sequence joins TRBV7-9 and TRBJ2-1; unclear D gene. The CDR3 has 12 residues. The germline CDR1 and CDR2 sequences are SEHNR and FQNEAQ (reference sequence). The V gene lost 0 bases and the J gene lost 8 bases, with 5 bases spanning the gap. The CDR3 is CASSLAVDEQFF. CDR3 coding DNA: TGTGCCAGCAGCTTAGCGGTAGATGAGCAGTTCTTC.

To note about this clonotype: This may be a read error, as it is one base from a much larger clone. This chain connects TRBV20-1 to TRBJ2-3; D is possibly TRBD2 (6 bases). This CDR3 region has 15 residues. Germline-derived CDR1 and CDR2 are DFQATT and SNEGSKA (reference sequence). The CDR3 here is CSAPPGTGNTGTQYF. In DNA, the CDR3 is TGCAGTGCTCCTCCCGGGACTGGGAACACAGGTACGCAGTATTTT.

The V gene is TRBV20-1, the J gene TRBJ2-7; D not resolved. Germline CDR1 is DFQATT and CDR2 is SNEGSKA (reference sequence). The CDR3 consists of 13 residues. CDR3 region: CSAKRQVSYEQYF. The CDR3 nucleotides are TGCAGCGCCAAGAGGCAGGTGTCCTACGAGCAGTACTTC.

This clonotype was seen a handful of times. The V gene is TRBV20-1, the J gene TRBJ1-5; tentatively, D is TRBD1 (5 bases). Germline loops: CDR1 DFQATT, CDR2 SNEGSKA (reference sequence). Between the trimmed V and J ends, which lost 4 bases and 0 bases, there was a span of 16 bases. The CDR3 extends over 16 amino acids. Written as DNA, the CDR3 is TGCAGTGCTACACAGGATTGGGAATATAGCAATCAGCCCCAGCATTTT. Protein sequence: CSATQDWEYSNQPQHF.

The V call is TRBV12-3 or TRBV12-4, the J call TRBJ2-7, with D possibly matching TRBD1 (5 bases). Trimming removed 4 bases from V and 5 bases from J, with 15 bases in between. The CDR3 contains 14 residues. CDR3 residues: CASSSRQSSNEQYF. CDR3 coding DNA: TGTGCCAGCAGTTCCCGACAGTCGTCAAACGAGCAGTACTTC.

As for this clonotype: Its ends do not fully match the called genes, so a read error is possible. The chain recombines TRBV11-2 with TRBJ2-3, with 12 bases identical to TRBD2. The CDR3 runs to 15 residues. Germline V lookup: CDR1 SGHAT, CDR2 FQNNGV. DNA of the CDR3: TGTACCAGCAGTTGGACTAGCGGGAACACAGATACGCAGTATTTT. Its protein product is CTSSWTSGNTDTQYF.

This CDR3 reads CASSLGVTGLDEQYF. In DNA, the CDR3 is TGTGCCAGCAGCTTAGGAGTGACAGGGCTCGACGAGCAGTACTTC. The chain has TRBV7-9 and TRBJ2-7; 7 nucleotides agree with TRBD1. Germline V lookup: CDR1 SEHNR, CDR2 FQNEAQ (reference sequence). The CDR3 loop spans 15 amino acids. V was pared by 1 base and J by 5 bases, with 8 bases of the junction left unmatched.

The rearrangement joins TRBV6-1 to TRBJ2-1; 10 bases fit TRBD2. The CDR3 has 15 amino acids. CDR1 and CDR2 (germline): MNHNS, SASEGT. Losses at the gene ends were 10 bases for V and 5 bases for J; bases not matched to a gene: 11. The CDR3 protein is CATTWRTSGNNEQFF. The CDR3 region has the DNA TGTGCCACAACCTGGCGGACTAGCGGAAACAATGAGCAGTTCTTC.

The J gene is TRBJ1-2, the V gene TRBV6-6; TRBD1 matches 10 bases. Losses at the gene ends were 7 bases for V and 6 bases for J; bases not matched to a gene: 17. CDR1 is MNHNY and CDR2 is SVGAGI in the germline V gene (reference sequence). This CDR3 comprises 17 residues. The CDR3 region is CASTLLIRDRGRDGYTF. The CDR3 nucleotides read TGTGCCAGCACCCTACTGATTCGGGACAGGGGAAGAGATGGCTACACCTTC.

The chain recombines TRBV12-3 or TRBV12-4 with TRBJ1-1; D uncertain. Between the trimmed V and J ends, which lost 8 bases and 4 bases, there was a span of 14 bases. This CDR3 contains 13 residues. CDR3 sequence: CASRASQGTEAFF. The CDR3 nucleotides are TGTGCCAGCCGGGCGTCGCAAGGCACTGAAGCTTTCTTT.

The chain recombines TRBV20-1 with TRBJ1-2, with 7 bases that match TRBD1. Germline trimming cut 1 base from V and 5 bases from J; bases unmatched to any gene: 7. CDR1 and CDR2 (germline): DFQATT, SNEGSKA (reference sequence). The CDR3 covers 14 residues. The CDR3 DNA reads TGCAGTGCTAGAGTACAGGGGATTCGGTATGGCTACACCTTC. It yields the protein CSARVQGIRYGYTF.

The V call is TRBV12-5, the J call TRBJ1-1; 9 positions agree with TRBD1. The CDR3 runs 19 residues. J lost 0 bases, V lost 3 bases, and 14 bases had no gene match. Germline CDR1 is LGHNT and CDR2 is FRNRAP. This CDR3 reads CASGFAEDRGLGMNTEAFF. For the CDR3, the DNA is TGTGCTAGTGGTTTCGCTGAGGACAGGGGTCTTGGAATGAACACTGAAGCTTTCTTT.

This clonotype turned up a few times. The chain is built from TRBV20-1 and TRBJ2-7; 9 nucleotides align to TRBD1. With 3 bases clipped from V and 5 bases from J, the junction kept 8 bases outside the gene matches. The CDR3 has 14 amino acids. CDR1 and CDR2 (germline): DFQATT, SNEGSKA (reference sequence). Here the CDR3 reads CSASLGQGFHEQYF. The CDR3 DNA reads as TGCAGTGCTAGTTTAGGACAGGGGTTCCACGAGCAGTACTTC.

The sample holds one count of this clonotype. The chain carries TRBV6-4 and TRBJ2-2; TRBD2 matches at 8 bases. The CDR3 loop spans 15 amino acids. Germline-derived CDR1 and CDR2 are MRHNA and SNTAGT. V dropped 4 bases and J dropped 4; count of bases not matched to a gene: 5. The CDR3 spells CASSVGGAFTGELFF. The CDR3 DNA follows: TGTGCCAGCAGTGTCGGGGGGGCCTTCACCGGGGAGCTGTTTTTT.

This clonotype showed up many times. The gene calls are TRBV12-3 or TRBV12-4 and TRBJ2-3; a weak D match, TRBD2 (7 bases). CDR3 length: 17 residues. The V gene lost 6 bases and the J gene lost 2 bases, with 21 bases spanning the gap. Written as DNA, the CDR3 is TGTGCCAGCAGCGGGGGCCCCTATAGCGGGCTCACAGATACGCAGTATTTT. Amino acid sequence: CASSGGPYSGLTDTQYF.

This CDR3 reads CASSQDKLLGDTQYF. The CDR3 nucleotides are TGCGCCAGCAGCCAAGATAAACTCCTCGGGGATACGCAGTATTTT. The rearrangement uses TRBV4-1 and TRBJ2-3; D not resolved. Trimming left V 0 bases short and J 6 bases short, with 13 bases between. This CDR3 is built from 15 residues. CDR1 MGHRA and CDR2 YSYEKL come from the germline V gene.

The chain links TRBV10-3 to TRBJ2-4; D unresolved. This CDR3 contains 13 residues. Between the trimmed V and J ends, which lost 6 bases and 1 base, there was a span of 7 bases. Germline V gives CDR1 ENHRY, CDR2 SYGVKD. This CDR3 is CAIRDTAKNIQYF. As DNA, the CDR3 is TGTGCCATCAGGGATACGGCCAAAAACATTCAGTACTTC.